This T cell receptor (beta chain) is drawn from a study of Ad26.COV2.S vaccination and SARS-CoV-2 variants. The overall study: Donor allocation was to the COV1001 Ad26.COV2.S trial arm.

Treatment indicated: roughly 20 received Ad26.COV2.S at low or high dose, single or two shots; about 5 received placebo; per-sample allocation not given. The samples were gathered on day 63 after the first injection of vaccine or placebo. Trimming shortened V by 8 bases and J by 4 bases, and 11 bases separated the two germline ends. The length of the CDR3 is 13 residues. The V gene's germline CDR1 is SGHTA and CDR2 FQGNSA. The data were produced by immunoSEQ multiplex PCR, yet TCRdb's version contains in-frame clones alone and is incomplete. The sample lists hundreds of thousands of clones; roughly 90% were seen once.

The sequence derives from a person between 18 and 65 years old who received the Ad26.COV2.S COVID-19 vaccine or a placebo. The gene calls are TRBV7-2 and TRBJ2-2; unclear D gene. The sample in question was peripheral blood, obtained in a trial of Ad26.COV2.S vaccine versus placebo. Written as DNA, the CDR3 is TGTGCCAGCTGGGCCAGGACCACCGGGGAGCTGTTTTTT. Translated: CASWARTTGELFF.